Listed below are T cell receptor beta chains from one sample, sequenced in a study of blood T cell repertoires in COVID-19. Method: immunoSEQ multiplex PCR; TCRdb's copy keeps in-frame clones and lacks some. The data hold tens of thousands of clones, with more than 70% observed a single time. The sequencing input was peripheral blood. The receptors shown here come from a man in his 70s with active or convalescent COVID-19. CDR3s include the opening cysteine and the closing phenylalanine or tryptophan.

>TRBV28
CASSSPRTTNEKLFF
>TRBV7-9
CASSFDRMNSPLHF
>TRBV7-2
CASRMGAEYQETQYF
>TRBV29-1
CSVERAGARNIQYF
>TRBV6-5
CASRDRNAGELFF
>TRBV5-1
CASSGRLAGGTGELFF
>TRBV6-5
CAIGGDRVLGEQYF
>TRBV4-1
CASSQDPGQYYNEQFF
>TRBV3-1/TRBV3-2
CASSQRGPAETQYF
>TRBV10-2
CASSEYQGRNTEAFF
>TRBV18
CASSQAGNEKLFF
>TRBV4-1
CASSQVGGAGNYGYTF
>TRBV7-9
CASSPKRRFGETQYF
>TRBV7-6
CASSFQQGYGYTF
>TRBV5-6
CASSSTLGAIVGTEAFF
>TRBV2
CASSIGGGNTIYF
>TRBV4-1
CASSQGQLNNEKLFF
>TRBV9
CASSVAWGRQQEPLHF
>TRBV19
CASSNSGLDGFEQYF
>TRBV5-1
CASSLSTGGNQPQHF
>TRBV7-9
CASSRTVYEQYF
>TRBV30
CAWTPGGTGYQPQHF
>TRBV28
CASSTGTGRGPPQHF
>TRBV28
CATLSTGAALGGYTF
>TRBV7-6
CASSLQGLMGTQYF
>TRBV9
CASSVGGSEGNQPQHF
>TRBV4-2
CASSQDPTSGGVDTQYF
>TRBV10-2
CASSVSASGGQETQYF
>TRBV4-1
CASSPQGQVYGYTF
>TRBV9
CASSVGWTSGGADTQYF
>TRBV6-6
CASSPLGGMMTYGYTF
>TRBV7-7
CASGSGSSTDTQYF
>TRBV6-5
CASKNRERQPQHF
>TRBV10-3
CAISDSGRGWETQYF
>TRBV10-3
CAISDDRLGGNTIYF
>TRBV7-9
CASSLAVAAGQETQYF
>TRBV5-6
CASSLATGGGFENIQYF
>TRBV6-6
CASSSGGRYEQYF
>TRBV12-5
CASGSGQIQETQYF